The present TCR beta chain was sequenced within a study of T cells in Graves' hyperthyroidism and ophthalmopathy. Study results and limitations: Before onset, by a median of approximately 6.2 months, the model predicted ophthalmopathy. In blood, most of the thyroid clonotypes expanded above 0.001 were also present.

The investigators amplified TCR beta CDR3 regions from RNA transcripts. A first-round RT-PCR of the TCR CDR3 used the HTBI primer set. TCRdb passed the multiplex PCR reads through MiXCR, listing each CDR3 protein once. The data contain 500,000 to 600,000 distinct CDR3 sequences, 16% of them seen just once; the ten biggest clones take up approximately 18%. Researchers defined stable Graves' hyperthyroidism as no ophthalmopathy progression within 18 months. Patients aged 18 to 65 had newly diagnosed hyperthyroidism of under 2 months' duration. On this clonotype itself: The antigen is not known.

The clonotype comes from a woman under 30 with Graves' hyperthyroidism. Sequencing used blood.

As DNA, the CDR3 is TGTGCCGCATCCACCGGGACTCATCTTGGTTACAATGAGCAGTTCTTC. Protein: CAASTGTHLGYNEQFF. The V call is TRBV27, the J call TRBJ2-1; the D gene is possibly TRBD2 (6 bases). CDR1 and CDR2 from the germline V gene are MNHEY and SMNVEV (reference sequence). Trimming removed 11 bases from V and 4 bases from J, with 24 bases in between. The CDR3 contains 16 residues.